This entry is about one T cell receptor (beta chain). Original data processing: Reference gene primers were amplified, and this amplification served to estimate nucleated cell counts. The assay was immunoSEQ multiplex PCR, and TCRdb's table has in-frame clones only and misses some. The V and J calls and clone size are taken from that table; D and trimming were inferred from the DNA. The repertoire holds 90,000 to 100,000 clones, with 70% to 80% as singletons. The sample belongs to a study of blood T cell repertoires in COVID-19. Study at large: Acute and convalescent COVID-19 specimens originated in the United States, Italy and Spain. T cells, B-cell-depleted T cells, or PBMCs supplied cDNA or gDNA.

The germline V and J ends were trimmed by 7 bases and 3 bases, with 7 bases remaining between them. Per the germline V gene, CDR1 is SNHLY and CDR2 is FYNNEI. The CDR3 contains 12 residues. Sequenced: peripheral blood. The rearrangement uses TRBV2 and TRBJ1-5, with D unresolved. This clonotype was obtained from an older man with acute or convalescent COVID-19. DNA for the CDR3: TGTGCCAGCAATAGAAACAATCAGCCCCAGCATTTT. Translating it yields CASNRNNQPQHF.